This passage covers 30 T cell receptor beta chains from one sample sequenced in a study of shared clonotypes between healthy human individuals (dated by TCRdb to 2019 to 2021). Library generation was performed with the immunoSEQ multiplex PCR assay. The clones in this table, taken by TCRdb from immuneACCESS, are in-frame only. Not every clone is retained; where verified, under half of the shortfall comes from an unresolved V gene, and the cause of the rest is unknown. In all, the sample holds approximately 1.5 million clones, and roughly 98% of those were seen once. The ten largest account for about 0.45% of the sample. Sequences were obtained from naive CD4+ T cells sorted from blood. Read against the paper, the sample's cell subset or site label means: CD45RA+ positively selected. These receptors all come from a man aged 25-45 years in good health.

The CDR3 spells CASSPPAGPETQYF. CDR3 nucleotides: TGTGCCAGCTCACCACCGGCAGGGCCAGAGACCCAGTACTTC. The rearrangement joins TRBV18 to TRBJ2-5, with D possibly TRBD1 on 5 matching bases. This CDR3 contains 14 residues. Per the germline V gene, CDR1 is KGHSH and CDR2 is LQKENI. V was trimmed by 0 bases and J by 4 bases, leaving 9 bases between them.

This sequence joins TRBV9 and TRBJ1-1, with D uncertain. Germline V gene sequence: CDR1 SGDLS, CDR2 YYNGEE. The CDR3 covers 14 residues. With 3 bases removed from V and 5 bases from J, the gap between germline ends came to 14 bases. CDR3 region: CASSALGRGTEAFF. CDR3 DNA: TGTGCCAGCAGCGCCCTCGGGCGTGGGACTGAAGCTTTCTTT.

The chain has TRBV19 and TRBJ2-7; 7 nucleotides line up with TRBD1. Looked up from germline, CDR1 is LNHDA and CDR2 is SQIVND (reference sequence). V was clipped by 3 bases and J by 5 bases; unmatched bases: 4. The CDR3 consists of 13 residues. The CDR3 DNA sequence: TGTGCCAGTAGTATTGACAGGGACAACGAGCAGTACTTC. It is translated as CASSIDRDNEQYF.

This sequence joins TRBV2 and TRBJ1-2, with D tentatively TRBD1 (5 bases). Trimming removed 6 bases from V and 3 bases from J, with 11 bases in between. CDR1 is SNHLY and CDR2 is FYNNEI in the germline V gene. The CDR3 is 13 amino acids. The CDR3 bases are TGTGCCAGCAGCCAATCCAGGGACTATGGCTACACCTTC. Amino acid sequence: CASSQSRDYGYTF.

This clone has only one observation. The gene calls are TRBV11-3 and TRBJ2-3; 8 nucleotides agree with TRBD2. Per germline, CDR1 SGHNT and CDR2 YENEEA. The ends lost 4 bases at V and 7 bases at J; junction bases unmatched: 7. This CDR3 contains 14 residues. The DNA of the CDR3 is TGTGCCAGCAGCTACCAGCGGGAGATGAATACGCAGTATTTT. Translated, it gives CASSYQREMNTQYF.

This clone is a singleton in its sample. V gene TRBV11-2 combines with J gene TRBJ2-5; tentatively, D is TRBD2 (5 bases). The CDR3 runs to 15 residues. Trimming took off 4 bases at V and 5 bases at J, with 17 bases between the two ends. CDR1 and CDR2 (germline): SGHAT, FQNNGV. The CDR3 region has the DNA TGTGCCAGCAGCTCCCAAGGCCGAGGGAAGGAGACCCAGTACTTC. It codes for CASSSQGRGKETQYF. Using reference TRBV11-2 and TRBJ2-5 for the parts outside the CDR3, the full variable domain is EAGVAQSPRYKIIEKRQSVAFWCNPISGHATLYWYQQILGQGPKLLIQFQNNGVVDDSQLPKDRFSAERLKGVDSTLKIQPAKLEDSAVYLCASSSQGRGKETQYFGPGTRLLVL.

This sequence joins TRBV7-2 and TRBJ2-5; 8 bases map to TRBD2. The V gene end was trimmed by 0 bases and the J gene end by 7 bases; junction bases not matched to a gene: 7. This CDR3 is built from 15 residues. The germline V gene encodes CDR1 SGHTA and CDR2 FQGNSA. This CDR3 reads CASSLAREGRGTQYF. The CDR3, as DNA: TGTGCCAGCAGCTTAGCACGGGAGGGCCGCGGGACCCAGTACTTC.

The chain employs TRBV18 and TRBJ2-7; the match to TRBD1 covers 7 bases. CDR3 length: 15 amino acids. Germline V lookup: CDR1 KGHSH, CDR2 LQKENI. Trimming removed 2 bases from V and 3 bases from J; junction bases left unmatched: 7. The CDR3 DNA reads TGTGCCAGCTCACCAACGACAGGGACCTTCTACGAGCAGTACTTC. This codes for CASSPTTGTFYEQYF.

The chain joins TRBV4-2 to TRBJ1-4, with TRBD1 matching over 7 bases. Germline loops: CDR1 LGHNA, CDR2 YNFKEQ. With 0 bases clipped from V and 5 bases from J, the junction kept 6 bases outside the gene matches. The CDR3 length is 16 residues. The CDR3 is CASSQERGQVNEKLFF. The CDR3 DNA is TGTGCCAGCAGCCAAGAGAGAGGACAGGTGAATGAAAAACTGTTTTTT.

For this clone: This sample includes further DNA sequences coding for the same CDR3. The chain is built from TRBV5-6 and TRBJ2-3, with 10 bases identical to TRBD2. Germline CDR1 is SGHDT and CDR2 is YYEEEE. Losses at the gene ends were 4 bases for V and 4 bases for J; bases not matched to a gene: 0. CDR3 length equals 13 residues. The chain's CDR3 is CASSLAGADTQYF. Here the CDR3 DNA reads TGTGCCAGCAGCCTAGCGGGGGCAGATACGCAGTATTTT.

The chain employs TRBV28 and TRBJ2-3; D gene uncertain. The CDR3 extends over 15 amino acids. Germline CDR1 MDHEN, CDR2 SYDVKM. Trimming took off 1 base at V and 1 base at J, with 9 bases between the two ends. The CDR3 DNA is TGTGCCAGCAGTTTATTCTCCCCTCGCACAGATACGCAGTATTTT. Encoded protein: CASSLFSPRTDTQYF.

The V gene is TRBV28, the J gene TRBJ2-5; D not resolved. Per the germline V gene, CDR1 is MDHEN and CDR2 is SYDVKM. The V end lost 4 bases, the J end lost 7 bases, and 16 bases lay between the germline ends. This CDR3 is built from 14 residues. The chain's CDR3 is CASSSGLVVGTQYF. CDR3 DNA sequence: TGTGCCAGCAGTTCCGGCCTTGTGGTAGGGACCCAGTACTTC.

The genes are TRBV5-1 and TRBJ1-1; a weak D match, TRBD1 (5 bases). Looked up from germline, CDR1 is SGHRS and CDR2 is YFSETQ. V lost 2 bases to trimming and J lost 5 bases, with 16 bases between them. The CDR3 length is 15 residues. CDR3 DNA: TGCGCCAGCAGCTTCGGGGCCCCTCTGGTAACTGAAGCTTTCTTT. This translates into CASSFGAPLVTEAFF.

In its sample, this clone was seen once. This chain connects TRBV27 to TRBJ2-7; 9 bases fit TRBD1. The CDR3 length is 14 residues. Germline-derived CDR1 and CDR2 are MNHEY and SMNVEV (reference sequence). Germline trimming cut 3 bases from V and 3 bases from J; bases unmatched to any gene: 3. CDR3 region: CASSFGTGFYEQYF. CDR3 DNA sequence: TGTGCCAGCAGTTTCGGGACAGGGTTCTACGAGCAGTACTTC.

This clone showed up just once. The chain joins TRBV18 to TRBJ1-5, with D uncertain. V was pared by 3 bases and J by 1 base, with 10 bases between. Germline-derived CDR1 and CDR2 are KGHSH and LQKENI. There are 15 residues in the CDR3. CDR3 in amino acids: CASSPFQVSNQPQHF. CDR3 nucleotide sequence: TGTGCCAGCTCACCGTTCCAAGTGAGCAATCAGCCCCAGCATTTT.

The chain combines TRBV28 with TRBJ1-2, with D possibly matching TRBD1 (5 bases). Trimming stripped 4 bases from V and 0 bases from J, with 9 bases between. The CDR3 consists of 14 residues. Germline CDR1 is MDHEN and CDR2 is SYDVKM. CDR3 region: CASSSGPANYGYTF. CDR3 nucleotides: TGTGCCAGCAGTTCAGGGCCTGCTAACTATGGCTACACCTTC.

J is TRBJ1-1 and V is TRBV11-2; D call uncertain. Trimming removed 0 bases from V and 4 bases from J, with 18 bases in between. The CDR3 spans 17 residues. Germline CDR1 SGHAT, CDR2 FQNNGV. The CDR3 coding sequence is TGTGCCAGCAGCTTAGATCTGGGCGAGGGATTGAGCACTGAAGCTTTCTTT. As protein: CASSLDLGEGLSTEAFF.

The V and J genes are TRBV6-5 and TRBJ1-1, with 7 bases that match TRBD1. The CDR3 contains 12 residues. J lost 6 bases, V lost 7 bases, and 5 bases had no gene match. CDR1 and CDR2 from the germline V gene are MNHEY and SVGAGI. The CDR3 DNA is TGTGCCAGCACCCAAACAGGGGCTGAAGCTTTCTTT. It yields the protein CASTQTGAEAFF.

The gene calls are TRBV7-6 and TRBJ1-4; TRBD1 is a possible D gene (5 bases). The V and J ends lost 5 bases and 3 bases respectively, with 28 bases between them. The CDR3 runs to 20 residues. The germline gives CDR1 SGHVS, CDR2 FNYEAQ. CDR3 in amino acids: CASSPRPPGLKGSANEKLFF. CDR3 sequence (DNA): TGTGCCAGCAGCCCCAGGCCTCCGGGACTAAAGGGTTCGGCTAATGAAAAACTGTTTTTT.

This rearrangement joins TRBV27 to TRBJ2-1, with TRBD2 identical over 8 bases. Losses at the gene ends were 10 bases for V and 2 bases for J; bases not matched to a gene: 7. Germline loops: CDR1 MNHEY, CDR2 SMNVEV (reference sequence). This CDR3 region has 14 residues. CDR3 sequence: CAIARSGAYNEQFF. In nucleotides, the CDR3 is TGTGCCATCGCGCGTAGCGGGGCCTACAATGAGCAGTTCTTC.

The V gene is TRBV29-1, the J gene TRBJ1-1; D might be TRBD1 (5 bases). Trimming shortened V by 7 bases and J by 0 bases, and 9 bases separated the two germline ends. The CDR3 loop spans 12 amino acids. The germline V gene encodes CDR1 SQVTM and CDR2 ANQGSEA. The CDR3 loop reads CSGGAMNTEAFF. CDR3 coding DNA: TGCAGCGGAGGGGCCATGAACACTGAAGCTTTCTTT.

This clone was recorded once. This chain links TRBV2 with TRBJ2-1; 8 positions match TRBD1. This CDR3 is built from 13 residues. Trimming cost V 5 bases and J 9 bases; bases outside gene matches: 6. The V gene's germline CDR1 is SNHLY and CDR2 FYNNEI. Here the CDR3 DNA reads TGTGCCAGCAGTAGAGCAGGGGGCACTGAGCAGTTCTTC. Its translation is CASSRAGGTEQFF.

The rearrangement uses TRBV2 and TRBJ2-4; TRBD1 matches 9 bases. CDR3 length: 15 residues. In germline, CDR1 is SNHLY, CDR2 FYNNEI. Germline trimming cut 0 bases from V and 11 bases from J; bases unmatched to any gene: 8. The CDR3 is CASSEATGTGSVQYF. The CDR3 DNA reads TGTGCCAGCAGTGAAGCTACCGGGACAGGGTCTGTTCAGTACTTC.

The DNA of the CDR3 is TGTGCCATCCGTGGGGCAGTACGGGGTCAGCCCCAGCATTTT. Its protein product is CAIRGAVRGQPQHF. V gene TRBV10-3 combines with J gene TRBJ1-5; D is perhaps TRBD1 (5 bases). This CDR3 has 14 residues. Per the germline V gene, CDR1 is ENHRY and CDR2 is SYGVKD. V was clipped by 8 bases and J by 6 bases, with 17 bases between them.

This chain joins TRBV10-1 and TRBJ2-1; D ambiguous. Looked up from germline, CDR1 is WNHNN and CDR2 is SYGVQD (reference sequence). This CDR3 contains 14 residues. V was cut by 3 bases and J by 0 bases, with 6 bases left in between. CDR3 protein: CASSDSNSYNEQFF. The CDR3 DNA follows: TGCGCCAGCAGTGACAGCAACTCCTACAATGAGCAGTTCTTC.

The chain recombines TRBV7-2 with TRBJ2-7; no firm D call. Per the germline V gene, CDR1 is SGHTA and CDR2 is FQGNSA. Trimming pared 1 base from V and 4 bases from J, leaving 17 bases between. This CDR3 comprises 16 residues. The CDR3 loop reads CASSLEALPPLYEQYF. The CDR3 nucleotides read TGTGCCAGCAGCTTAGAGGCCCTCCCCCCCTTATACGAGCAGTACTTC.

The chain has TRBV11-2 and TRBJ2-1; TRBD2 matches at 8 bases. CDR3 size: 15 residues. Looked up from germline, CDR1 is SGHAT and CDR2 is FQNNGV. CDR3 region: CATSGLAGRYNEQFF. CDR3 nucleotides: TGTGCTACGAGCGGTTTAGCGGGAAGATACAATGAGCAGTTCTTC. The full variable domain, its missing parts supplied by reference TRBV11-2 and TRBJ2-1, is EAGVAQSPRYKIIEKRQSVAFWCNPISGHATLYWYQQILGQGPKLLIQFQNNGVVDDSQLPKDRFSAERLKGVDSTLKIQPAKLEDSAVYLCATSGLAGRYNEQFFGPGTRLTVL.

The table lists this clone with a few counts. The chain links TRBV20-1 to TRBJ2-1; D uncertain. V lost 6 bases and J lost 9, with 12 bases in between. This CDR3 contains 11 residues. The germline gives CDR1 DFQATT, CDR2 SNEGSKA (reference sequence). The CDR3 sequence: CSASAVFEQFF. The CDR3 DNA reads TGCAGTGCCTCGGCCGTATTTGAGCAGTTCTTC.

Only one count was recorded for this clone. The chain uses TRBV11-2 and TRBJ2-5; 7 bases fit TRBD1. Germline CDR1 is SGHAT and CDR2 is FQNNGV. The CDR3 consists of 13 residues. The V gene end was trimmed by 5 bases and the J gene end by 1 base; junction bases not matched to a gene: 1. Here the CDR3 DNA reads TGTGCCAGCAGCGACAGGGCCCAAGAGACCCAGTACTTC. This encodes CASSDRAQETQYF. Full variable domain (remainder filled in from reference TRBV11-2 and TRBJ2-5): EAGVAQSPRYKIIEKRQSVAFWCNPISGHATLYWYQQILGQGPKLLIQFQNNGVVDDSQLPKDRFSAERLKGVDSTLKIQPAKLEDSAVYLCASSDRAQETQYFGPGTRLLVL.

This clone was detected once. This chain uses TRBV5-1 with TRBJ1-4; D unresolved. CDR3 length: 15 residues. Trimming took off 0 bases at V and 3 bases at J, with 9 bases between the two ends. The V gene's germline CDR1 is SGHRS and CDR2 YFSETQ. This chain's CDR3 is CASSLGGVSNEKLFF. The CDR3 region has the DNA TGCGCCAGCAGCTTGGGTGGGGTTTCTAATGAAAAACTGTTTTTT.